This paragraph covers one T cell receptor (beta chain) sequence. The entry originates in a study of cytomegalovirus exposure and HLA in healthy donors. Germline V lookup: CDR1 SGHNT, CDR2 YENEEA. V dropped 0 bases and J dropped 7 bases, with 13 bases sitting between them. The CDR3 has 14 residues. Vbeta (60) and Jbeta (13) primers were used in the PCR. The repertoire was sequenced with immunoSEQ multiplex PCR; TCRdb's copy has only in-frame clones and lacks some. Among 300,000 or so clones listed, approximately 84% were seen once. This receptor was obtained from a woman aged 40 to 55 in good health and CMV-seropositive. The rearrangement links TRBV11-3 to TRBJ2-7; weak D call: TRBD2 (5 bases). The sequenced material came from PBMCs. The CDR3 protein is CASSLDPGVAEQYF. The CDR3 DNA reads TGTGCCAGCAGCTTAGATCCCGGGGTAGCTGAGCAGTACTTC. The complete variable domain, with remaining parts taken from reference TRBV11-3 and TRBJ2-7, reads EAGVVQSPRYKIIEKKQPVAFWCNPISGHNTLYWYLQNLGQGPELLIRYENEEAVDDSQLPKDRFSAERLKGVDSTLKIQPAELGDSAVYLCASSLDPGVAEQYFGPGTRLTVT.